The clone carrying this TCR beta chain has more than one count but fewer than ten. Its matching antigen is unknown. The investigators amplified TCR beta CDR3 regions from RNA transcripts. TCR CDR3 underwent first-round RT-PCR with the HTBI primer set. TCRdb re-derived calls from the multiplex PCR reads in MiXCR, one entry per CDR3 protein. The data show approximately 490,000 distinct CDR3 sequences, approximately 22% seen once. The trim removed 6 bases at V and 4 bases at J, leaving 4 bases unmatched. The germline V gene has CDR1 SGHRS and CDR2 YFSETQ. This CDR3 has 13 residues. These data originate in a study of T cells in Graves' hyperthyroidism and ophthalmopathy. Findings of the study overall: Among thyroid clonotypes expanded above 0.001, most also appeared in blood. Model-based prediction identified ophthalmopathy a median 6.5 months prior to its onset.

The study left out patients who had uncontrolled infection, other autoimmune disease, pregnancy or lactation. Together with thyroid ultrasound, orbital computed tomography, serum thyroxine and TRAb, clinical symptoms were used for diagnoses. J is TRBJ2-7 and V is TRBV5-1, with 10 positions matching TRBD1. The sample taken for sequencing was blood. The receptor was derived from a woman aged 70 to 79 with Graves' ophthalmopathy. The CDR3 DNA follows: TGCGCCAGCACCCGGGACAGGGGATACGAGCAGTACTTC. It encodes CASTRDRGYEQYF. Full variable domain (missing parts from reference TRBV5-1 and TRBJ2-7): KAGVTQTPRYLIKTRGQQVTLSCSPISGHRSVSWYQQTPGQGLQFLFEYFSETQRNKGNFPGRFSGRQFSNSRSEMNVSTLELGDSALYLCASTRDRGYEQYFGPGTRLTVT.